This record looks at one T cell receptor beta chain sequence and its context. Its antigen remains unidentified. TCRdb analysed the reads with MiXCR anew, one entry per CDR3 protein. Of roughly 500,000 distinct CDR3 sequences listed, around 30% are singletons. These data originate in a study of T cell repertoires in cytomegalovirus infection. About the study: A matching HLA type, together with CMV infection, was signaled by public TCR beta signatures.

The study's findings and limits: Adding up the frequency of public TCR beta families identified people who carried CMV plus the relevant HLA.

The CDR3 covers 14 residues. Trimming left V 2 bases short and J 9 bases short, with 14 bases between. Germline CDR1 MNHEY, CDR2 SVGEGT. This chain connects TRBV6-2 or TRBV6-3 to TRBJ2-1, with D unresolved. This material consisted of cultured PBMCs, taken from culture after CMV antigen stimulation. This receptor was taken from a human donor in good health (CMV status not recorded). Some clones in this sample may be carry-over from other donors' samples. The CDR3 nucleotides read TGTGCCAGCAGTTACCCGTTAGCTTTCGGTGAGCAGTTCTTC. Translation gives CASSYPLAFGEQFF.